This T cell receptor (beta chain) was observed in a study of blood T cell repertoires in COVID-19. Across the study: Acute and convalescent COVID-19 specimens originated in the United States, Italy and Spain. Sources were T cells, B-cell-depleted T cells, or PBMCs; the material itself was cDNA or gDNA.

Generated by immunoSEQ multiplex PCR, the TCRdb table keeps only in-frame clones and is missing some. The sample records roughly 340,000 clones, around 90% being singletons. V dropped 7 bases and J dropped 8 bases, with 21 bases sitting between them. The CDR3 consists of 15 residues. Germline CDR1 is MNHEY and CDR2 is SVGEGT. This chain connects TRBV6-2 or TRBV6-3 to TRBJ1-5, with D maybe TRBD1 (5 bases). This receptor was obtained from a young woman with COVID-19, enrolled during active disease. The sequencing sample was made of peripheral blood. The CDR3, as DNA: TGTGCCAGCACCCCGGGGGGGGTGGGGAAAAAGCCCCAGCATTTT. Translated, it gives CASTPGGVGKKPQHF.